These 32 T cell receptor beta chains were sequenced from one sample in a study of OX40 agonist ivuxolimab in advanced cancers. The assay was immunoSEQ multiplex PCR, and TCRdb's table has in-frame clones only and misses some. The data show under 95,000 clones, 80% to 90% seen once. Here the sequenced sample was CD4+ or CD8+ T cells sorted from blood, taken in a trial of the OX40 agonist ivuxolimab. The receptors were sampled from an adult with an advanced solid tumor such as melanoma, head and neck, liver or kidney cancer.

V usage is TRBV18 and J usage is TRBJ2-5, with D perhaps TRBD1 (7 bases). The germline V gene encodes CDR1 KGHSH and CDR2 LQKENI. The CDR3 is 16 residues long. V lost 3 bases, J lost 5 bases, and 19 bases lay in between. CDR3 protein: CASSPRDQGGRETQYF. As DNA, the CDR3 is TGTGCCAGCTCACCCCGGGACCAGGGGGGCCGGGAGACCCAGTACTTC.

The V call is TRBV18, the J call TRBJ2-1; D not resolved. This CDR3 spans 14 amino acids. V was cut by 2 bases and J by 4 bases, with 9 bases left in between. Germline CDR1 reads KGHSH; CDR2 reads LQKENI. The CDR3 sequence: CASSPGVGYNEQFF. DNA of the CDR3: TGTGCCAGCTCACCAGGAGTCGGGTACAATGAGCAGTTCTTC.

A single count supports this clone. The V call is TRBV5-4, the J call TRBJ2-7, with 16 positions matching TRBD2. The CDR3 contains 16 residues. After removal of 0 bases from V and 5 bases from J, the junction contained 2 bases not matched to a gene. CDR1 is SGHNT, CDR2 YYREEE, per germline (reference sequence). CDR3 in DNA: TGTGCCAGCAGCTTGGGGGGACTAGCGGGAGGGAACGAGCAGTACTTC. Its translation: CASSLGGLAGGNEQYF.

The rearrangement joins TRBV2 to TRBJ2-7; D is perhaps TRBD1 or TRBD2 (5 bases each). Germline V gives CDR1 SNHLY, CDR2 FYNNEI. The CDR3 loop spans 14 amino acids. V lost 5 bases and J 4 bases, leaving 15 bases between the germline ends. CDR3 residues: CASSLRGAGYEQYF. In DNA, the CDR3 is TGTGCCAGCAGTTTACGAGGGGCTGGGTACGAGCAGTACTTC.

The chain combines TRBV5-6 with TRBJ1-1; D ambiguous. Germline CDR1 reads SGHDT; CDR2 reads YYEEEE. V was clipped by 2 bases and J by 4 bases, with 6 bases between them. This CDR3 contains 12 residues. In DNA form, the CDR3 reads TGTGCCAGCAGCTTCGCTGTCACTGAAGCTTTCTTT. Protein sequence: CASSFAVTEAFF.

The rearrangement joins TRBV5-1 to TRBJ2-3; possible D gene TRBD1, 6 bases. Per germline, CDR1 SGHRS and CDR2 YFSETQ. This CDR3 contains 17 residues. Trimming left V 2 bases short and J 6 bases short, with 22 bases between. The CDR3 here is CASSFNIRTEESDTQYF. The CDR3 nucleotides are TGCGCCAGCAGCTTTAATATCAGGACAGAAGAATCCGATACGCAGTATTTT. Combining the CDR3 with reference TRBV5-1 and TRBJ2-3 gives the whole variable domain KAGVTQTPRYLIKTRGQQVTLSCSPISGHRSVSWYQQTPGQGLQFLFEYFSETQRNKGNFPGRFSGRQFSNSRSEMNVSTLELGDSALYLCASSFNIRTEESDTQYFGPGTRLTVL.

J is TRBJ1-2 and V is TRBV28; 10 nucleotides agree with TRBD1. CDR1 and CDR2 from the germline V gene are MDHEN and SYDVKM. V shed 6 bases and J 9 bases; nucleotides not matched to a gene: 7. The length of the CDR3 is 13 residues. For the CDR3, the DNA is TGTGCCAGCAGCCCAGACAGGGGGCATCGCTACACCTTC. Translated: CASSPDRGHRYTF.

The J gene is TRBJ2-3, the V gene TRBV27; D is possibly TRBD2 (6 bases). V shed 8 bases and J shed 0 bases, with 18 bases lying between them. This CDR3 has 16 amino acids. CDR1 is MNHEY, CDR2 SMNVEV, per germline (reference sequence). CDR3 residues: CASGPGAGYSTDTQYF. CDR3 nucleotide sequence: TGTGCCAGCGGACCAGGAGCGGGTTATAGCACAGATACGCAGTATTTT.

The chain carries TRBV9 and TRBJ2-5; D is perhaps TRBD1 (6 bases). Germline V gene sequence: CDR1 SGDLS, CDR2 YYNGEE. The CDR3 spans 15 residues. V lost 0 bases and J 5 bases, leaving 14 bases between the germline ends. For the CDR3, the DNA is TGTGCCAGCAGCGTAGCTACGCAGGGGTGGGAGACCCAGTACTTC. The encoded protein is CASSVATQGWETQYF.

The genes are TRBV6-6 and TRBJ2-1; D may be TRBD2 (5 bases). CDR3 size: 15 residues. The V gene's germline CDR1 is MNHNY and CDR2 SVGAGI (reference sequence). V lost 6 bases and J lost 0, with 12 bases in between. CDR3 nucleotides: TGTGCCAGCAGCCCCGGGATCAGCTCCTACAATGAGCAGTTCTTC. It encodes CASSPGISSYNEQFF.

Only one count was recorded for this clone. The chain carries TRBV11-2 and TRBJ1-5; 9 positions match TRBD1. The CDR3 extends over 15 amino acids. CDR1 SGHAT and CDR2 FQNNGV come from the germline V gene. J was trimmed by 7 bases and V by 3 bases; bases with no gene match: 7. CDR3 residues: CASSFGQGMTQPQHF. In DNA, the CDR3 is TGTGCCAGCAGCTTCGGACAGGGGATGACACAGCCCCAGCATTTT.

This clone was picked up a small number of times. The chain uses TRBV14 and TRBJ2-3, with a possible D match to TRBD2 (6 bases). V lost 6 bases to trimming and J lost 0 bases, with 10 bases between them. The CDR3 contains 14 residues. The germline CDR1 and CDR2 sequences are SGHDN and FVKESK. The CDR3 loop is CASSPSVSTDTQYF. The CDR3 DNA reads TGTGCCAGCAGTCCTAGCGTTAGCACAGATACGCAGTATTTT.

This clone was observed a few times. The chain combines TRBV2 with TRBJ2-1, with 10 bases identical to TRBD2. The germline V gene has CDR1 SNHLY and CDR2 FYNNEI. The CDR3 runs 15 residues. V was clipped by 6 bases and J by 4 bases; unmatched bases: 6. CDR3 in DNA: TGTGCCAGCAGGCTCGGACTAGCGGATTACAATGAGCAGTTCTTC. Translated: CASRLGLADYNEQFF.

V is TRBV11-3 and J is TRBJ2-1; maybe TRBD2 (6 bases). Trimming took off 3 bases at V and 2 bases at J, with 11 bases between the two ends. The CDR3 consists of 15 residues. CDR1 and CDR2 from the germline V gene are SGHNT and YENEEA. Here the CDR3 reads CASSLSSGTYNEQFF. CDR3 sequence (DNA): TGTGCCAGCAGCTTGAGTAGCGGTACCTACAATGAGCAGTTCTTC.

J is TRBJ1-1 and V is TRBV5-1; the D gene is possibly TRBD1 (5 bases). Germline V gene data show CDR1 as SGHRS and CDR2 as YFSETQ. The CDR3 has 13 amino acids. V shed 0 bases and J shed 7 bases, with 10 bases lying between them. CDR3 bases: TGCGCCAGCAGCTTGGTCGGGGGTCGTGAAGCTTTCTTT. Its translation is CASSLVGGREAFF.

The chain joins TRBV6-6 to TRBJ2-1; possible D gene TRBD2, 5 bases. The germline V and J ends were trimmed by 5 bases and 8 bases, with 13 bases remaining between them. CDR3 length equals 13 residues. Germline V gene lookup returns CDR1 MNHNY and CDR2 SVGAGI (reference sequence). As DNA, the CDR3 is TGTGCCAGCAGTCGTAGTGAGGAGGATGAGCAGTTCTTC. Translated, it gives CASSRSEEDEQFF.

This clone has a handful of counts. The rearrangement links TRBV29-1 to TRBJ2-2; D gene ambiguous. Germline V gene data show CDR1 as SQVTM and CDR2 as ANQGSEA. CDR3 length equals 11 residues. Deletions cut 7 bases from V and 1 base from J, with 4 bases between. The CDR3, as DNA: TGCAGCGGGAAGAACACCGGGGAGCTGTTTTTT. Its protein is CSGKNTGELFF.

This CDR3 reads CASSLYSGQILASGNTIYF. The CDR3 nucleotides are TGTGCCAGCAGTTTATACTCGGGACAGATCCTTGCTAGTGGAAACACCATATATTTT. The chain combines TRBV28 with TRBJ1-3, with 7 bases that match TRBD1. Germline trimming cut 1 base from V and 3 bases from J; bases unmatched to any gene: 15. CDR1 MDHEN and CDR2 SYDVKM come from the germline V gene. CDR3 length: 19 residues.

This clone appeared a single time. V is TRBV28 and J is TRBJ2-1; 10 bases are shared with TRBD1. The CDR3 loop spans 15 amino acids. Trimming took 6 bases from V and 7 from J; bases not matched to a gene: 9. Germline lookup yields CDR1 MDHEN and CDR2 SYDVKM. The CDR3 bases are TGTGCCAGCAGAAACCTGGGGACAGGGGCTAATGAGCAGTTCTTC. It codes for CASRNLGTGANEQFF.

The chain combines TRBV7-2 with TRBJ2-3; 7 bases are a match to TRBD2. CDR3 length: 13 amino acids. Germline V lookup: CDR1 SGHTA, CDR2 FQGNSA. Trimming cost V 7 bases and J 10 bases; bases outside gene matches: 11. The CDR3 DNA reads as TGTGCCAGCAACGGCGGGAGCCCGAGGCCGCAGTATTTT. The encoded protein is CASNGGSPRPQYF.

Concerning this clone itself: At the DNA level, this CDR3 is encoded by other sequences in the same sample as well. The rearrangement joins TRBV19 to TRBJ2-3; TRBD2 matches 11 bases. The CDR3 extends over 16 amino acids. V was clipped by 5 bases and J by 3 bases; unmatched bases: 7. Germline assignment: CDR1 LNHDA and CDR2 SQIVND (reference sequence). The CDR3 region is CASSGTSGSGTDTQYF. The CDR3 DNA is TGTGCCAGTAGTGGTACTAGCGGGAGCGGAACAGATACGCAGTATTTT.

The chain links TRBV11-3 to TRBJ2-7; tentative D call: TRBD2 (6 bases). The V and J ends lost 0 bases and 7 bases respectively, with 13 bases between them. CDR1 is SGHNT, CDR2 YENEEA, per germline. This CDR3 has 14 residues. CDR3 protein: CASSLDPDGGEQYF. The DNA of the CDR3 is TGTGCCAGCAGCTTAGATCCAGACGGGGGTGAGCAGTACTTC.

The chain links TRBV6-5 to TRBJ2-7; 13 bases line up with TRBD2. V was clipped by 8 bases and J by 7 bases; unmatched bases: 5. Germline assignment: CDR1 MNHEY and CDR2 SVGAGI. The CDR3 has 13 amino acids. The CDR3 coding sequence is TGTGCCAGCCGGACTAGCGGGAGAGGTGAGCAGTACTTC. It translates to CASRTSGRGEQYF.

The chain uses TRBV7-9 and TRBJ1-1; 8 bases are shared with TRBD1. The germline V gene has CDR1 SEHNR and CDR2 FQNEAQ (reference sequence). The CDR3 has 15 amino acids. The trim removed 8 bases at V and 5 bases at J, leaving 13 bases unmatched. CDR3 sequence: CASLDPDRVYTEAFF. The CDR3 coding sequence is TGTGCCAGCTTGGATCCGGACAGGGTATATACTGAAGCTTTCTTT.

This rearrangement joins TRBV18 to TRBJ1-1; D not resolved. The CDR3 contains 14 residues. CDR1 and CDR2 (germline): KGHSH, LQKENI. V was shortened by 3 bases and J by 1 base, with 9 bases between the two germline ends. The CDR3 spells CASSPSAGNTEAFF. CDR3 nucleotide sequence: TGTGCCAGCTCACCCAGCGCGGGGAACACTGAAGCTTTCTTT.

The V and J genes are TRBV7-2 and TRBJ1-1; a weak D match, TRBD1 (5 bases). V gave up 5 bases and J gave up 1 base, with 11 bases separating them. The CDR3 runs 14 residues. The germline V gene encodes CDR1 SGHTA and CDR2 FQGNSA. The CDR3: CASSLQATNTEAFF. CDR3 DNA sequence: TGTGCCAGCAGCCTACAGGCTACGAACACTGAAGCTTTCTTT.

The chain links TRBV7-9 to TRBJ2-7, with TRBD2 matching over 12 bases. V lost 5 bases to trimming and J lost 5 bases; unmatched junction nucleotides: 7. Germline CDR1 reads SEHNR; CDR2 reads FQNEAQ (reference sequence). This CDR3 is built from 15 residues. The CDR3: CASSRLTSGSDEQYF. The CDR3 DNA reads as TGTGCCAGCAGCCGCCTGACTAGCGGGAGCGACGAGCAGTACTTC.

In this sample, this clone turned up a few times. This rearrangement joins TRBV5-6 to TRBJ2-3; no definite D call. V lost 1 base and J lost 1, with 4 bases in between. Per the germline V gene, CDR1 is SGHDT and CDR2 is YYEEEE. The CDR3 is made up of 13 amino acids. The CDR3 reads CASSLSGTDTQYF. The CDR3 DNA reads TGTGCCAGCAGCTTGTCCGGCACAGATACGCAGTATTTT.

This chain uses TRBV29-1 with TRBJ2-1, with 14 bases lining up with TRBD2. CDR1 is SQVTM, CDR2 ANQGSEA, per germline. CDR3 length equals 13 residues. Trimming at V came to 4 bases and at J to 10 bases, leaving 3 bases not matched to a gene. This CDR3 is CSVGLAGGLEQFF. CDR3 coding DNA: TGCAGCGTTGGACTAGCGGGAGGGCTGGAGCAGTTCTTC.

The CDR3 DNA follows: TGTGCCAGCTCACCGGGCAGGGATACAGATACGCAGTATTTT. It yields the protein CASSPGRDTDTQYF. The chain has TRBV18 and TRBJ2-3, with D tentatively TRBD1 (5 bases). The CDR3 extends over 14 amino acids. V shed 3 bases and J shed 3 bases, with 10 bases lying between them. Germline CDR1 KGHSH, CDR2 LQKENI. Together with reference TRBV18 and TRBJ2-3, the CDR3 gives the full variable domain: NAGVMQNPRHLVRRRGQEARLRCSPMKGHSHVYWYRQLPEEGLKFMVYLQKENIIDESGMPKERFSAEFPKEGPSILRIQQVVRGDSAAYFCASSPGRDTDTQYFGPGTRLTVL.

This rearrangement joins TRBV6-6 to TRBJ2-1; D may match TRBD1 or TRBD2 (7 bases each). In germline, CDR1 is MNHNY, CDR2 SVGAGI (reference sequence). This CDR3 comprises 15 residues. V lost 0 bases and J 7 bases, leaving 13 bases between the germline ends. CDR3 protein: CASSYSSRGGNEQFF. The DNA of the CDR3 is TGTGCCAGCAGTTACTCGAGCAGGGGGGGTAATGAGCAGTTCTTC.

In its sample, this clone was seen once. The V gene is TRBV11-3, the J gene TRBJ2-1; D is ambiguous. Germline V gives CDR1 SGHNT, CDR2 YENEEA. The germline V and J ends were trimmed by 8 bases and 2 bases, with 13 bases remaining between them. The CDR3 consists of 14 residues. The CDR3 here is CASSDKGTYNEQFF. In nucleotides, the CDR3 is TGTGCCAGCTCCGACAAGGGAACCTACAATGAGCAGTTCTTC.